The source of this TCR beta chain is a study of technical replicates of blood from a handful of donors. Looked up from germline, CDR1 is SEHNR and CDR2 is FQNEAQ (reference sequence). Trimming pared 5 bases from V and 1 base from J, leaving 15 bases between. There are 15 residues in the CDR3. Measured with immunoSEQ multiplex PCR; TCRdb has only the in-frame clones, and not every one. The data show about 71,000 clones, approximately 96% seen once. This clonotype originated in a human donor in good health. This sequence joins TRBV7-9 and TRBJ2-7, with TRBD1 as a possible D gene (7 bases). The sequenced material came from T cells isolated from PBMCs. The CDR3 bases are TGTGCCAGCAGCCGGGGGACAGCTAGATCCTACGAGCAGTACTTC. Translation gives CASSRGTARSYEQYF.